The sequence of this T cell receptor beta chain was determined in a study of T cell responses to AZD1222 COVID-19 vaccine. In its sample, this clone was seen once. Germline trimming cut 8 bases from V and 8 bases from J; bases unmatched to any gene: 7. Germline values: CDR1 MNHEY, CDR2 SVGAGI. The CDR3 contains 13 residues. The method was immunoSEQ multiplex PCR; TCRdb's version includes in-frame clones alone and lacks a portion of them. This sample carries 85,000 to 100,000 clones, roughly 92% of them seen once, and the ten largest clones take over 9.5%. This sequence was found in an adult in good health. Sample: peripheral blood, taken on day 0 of AZD1222 vaccination. This chain uses TRBV6-5 with TRBJ1-4; 8 bases agree with TRBD1. The CDR3 here is CASSTGAREKLFF. The CDR3 DNA is TGTGCCAGCTCGACAGGGGCGCGGGAAAAACTGTTTTTT.